One and the same sample provided the 18 T cell receptor beta chains below, sequenced in a study of T cells of healthy individuals. TCRdb passed the 5' RACE reads through MiXCR, listing each CDR3 protein once. The sample shows nearly 100,000 distinct CDR3 sequences, approximately 18% of them seen only once. The receptors were sampled from a human donor in good health.

This clonotype showed up just once. The rearrangement links TRBV9 to TRBJ1-4, with TRBD1 identical over 7 bases. J gave up 7 bases and V 4 bases, and 7 bases lay outside the gene matches. Germline CDR1 reads SGDLS; CDR2 reads YYNGEE. The CDR3 has 14 residues. The CDR3 DNA reads as TGTGCCAGCAGCTTTACCCAGGGGGGTGAAAAACTGTTTTTT. Amino acids: CASSFTQGGEKLFF.

This clonotype was seen a handful of times. This chain connects TRBV28 to TRBJ1-5; D is possibly TRBD1 (6 bases). This CDR3 comprises 15 residues. With 5 bases removed from V and 4 bases from J, the gap between germline ends came to 15 bases. The germline V gene has CDR1 MDHEN and CDR2 SYDVKM. The CDR3 region is CASSDPTGLNQPQHF. The CDR3 DNA follows: TGTGCCAGCAGTGACCCGACAGGCCTTAATCAGCCCCAGCATTTT.

This clonotype was detected ten times or more. The J gene is TRBJ1-5, the V gene TRBV5-6, with D maybe TRBD1 (6 bases). Trimming took 2 bases from V and 5 from J, leaving 8 bases between them. This CDR3 has 13 residues. CDR1 SGHDT and CDR2 YYEEEE come from the germline V gene. CDR3 bases: TGTGCCAGCAGCTTACAGGGCGATCAGCCCCAGCATTTT. Protein sequence: CASSLQGDQPQHF.

This clonotype was counted a few times. The chain uses TRBV9 and TRBJ1-6; 7 nucleotides match TRBD1. The length of the CDR3 is 15 residues. In germline, CDR1 is SGDLS, CDR2 YYNGEE. The J segment lost 5 bases and the V segment lost 3 bases, leaving 5 bases of the junction unmatched. CDR3 DNA: TGTGCCAGCAGCGCTATGGGACAGAATAATTCACCCCTCCACTTT. The encoded protein is CASSAMGQNNSPLHF.

The V call is TRBV9, the J call TRBJ2-2, with D unresolved. CDR3 size: 14 residues. Germline CDR1 SGDLS, CDR2 YYNGEE. Trimming pared 0 bases from V and 5 bases from J, leaving 8 bases between. The CDR3 DNA follows: TGTGCCAGCAGCGTAGCTACCGGGACCGGGGAGCTGTTTTTT. Encoded protein: CASSVATGTGELFF.

The rearrangement uses TRBV7-3 and TRBJ1-1; the D is unclear. Trimming stripped 3 bases from V and 1 base from J, with 6 bases between. Germline loops: CDR1 SGHTA, CDR2 FQGTGA. CDR3 length: 13 amino acids. The CDR3 DNA reads TGTGCCAGCAGCTTGTTAGAGAACACTGAAGCTTTCTTT. It yields the protein CASSLLENTEAFF.

At least ten counts were recorded for this clonotype. This chain uses TRBV11-3 with TRBJ2-2, with D perhaps TRBD1 (6 bases). The V gene lost 5 bases and the J gene lost 1 base, with 17 bases spanning the gap. Germline V gene data show CDR1 as SGHNT and CDR2 as YENEEA. The CDR3 loop spans 17 amino acids. As DNA, the CDR3 is TGTGCCAGCAGCGTGCACGACAGGCGCTTGAACACCGGGGAGCTGTTTTTT. The encoded protein is CASSVHDRRLNTGELFF.

This clonotype came up a few times. The J gene is TRBJ1-1, the V gene TRBV7-2; D gene uncertain. This CDR3 spans 15 amino acids. The germline CDR1 and CDR2 sequences are SGHTA and FQGNSA. The ends were cut back, 0 bases at V and 4 bases at J, with 12 bases in the middle. CDR3 sequence: CASSLAGNSGTEAFF. The CDR3 DNA is TGTGCCAGCAGCTTAGCCGGTAATTCGGGCACTGAAGCTTTCTTT.

The chain has TRBV7-9 and TRBJ2-1, with a weak D call TRBD2 (6 bases). The CDR3 loop spans 14 amino acids. Germline V lookup: CDR1 SEHNR, CDR2 FQNEAQ (reference sequence). V was clipped by 2 bases and J by 7 bases, with 12 bases between them. The CDR3 nucleotides are TGTGCCAGCAGCTTATCTAGCGACATTAATGAGCAGTTCTTC. Protein product: CASSLSSDINEQFF. The whole variable domain, filled in from reference TRBV7-9 and TRBJ2-1, reads DTGVSQNPRHKITKRGQNVTFRCDPISEHNRLYWYRQTLGQGPEFLTYFQNEAQLEKSRLLSDRFSAERPKGSFSTLEIQRTEQGDSAMYLCASSLSSDINEQFFGPGTRLTVL.

Comment on this clonotype: Being one base from a much bigger clone, this may be a read error. The chain links TRBV9 to TRBJ1-1, with unresolved D. Looked up from germline, CDR1 is SGDLS and CDR2 is YYNGEE. The CDR3 covers 15 residues. The V and J ends lost 2 bases and 0 bases respectively, with 11 bases between them. The CDR3 reads CASSVRIGLNTEAFF. Written as DNA, the CDR3 is TGTGCCAGCAGCGTTAGGATCGGGTTGAACACTGAAGCTTTCTTT.

Of note for this clonotype: A read error may account for a junction end that differs from germline. The rearrangement uses TRBV28 and TRBJ2-5; D not resolved. The CDR3 has 14 amino acids. Germline V gives CDR1 MDHEN, CDR2 SYDVKM. The CDR3 region has the DNA TGTGCCAGGAGTTTATCCCCAGGCGTGGAGACCCAGTACTTC. Amino acid sequence: CARSLSPGVETQYF.

The chain recombines TRBV6-2 or TRBV6-3 with TRBJ1-5, with a tentative D call TRBD1 (6 bases). Trimming took 7 bases from V and 4 from J, leaving 29 bases between them. There are 19 residues in the CDR3. Germline-derived CDR1 and CDR2 are MNHEY and SVGEGT. CDR3 in DNA: TGTGCCAGCACCCCCCGGGGCAGGGGCCTACGGGAAGGAAATCAGCCCCAGCATTTT. Its translation is CASTPRGRGLREGNQPQHF.

The rearrangement uses TRBV7-6 and TRBJ1-4; D is perhaps TRBD1 (5 bases). Germline CDR1 SGHVS, CDR2 FNYEAQ. Trimming took 0 bases from V and 8 from J, leaving 16 bases between them. The CDR3 runs to 16 residues. The CDR3 here is CASSLALGRGGEKLFF. The CDR3 DNA sequence: TGTGCCAGCAGCTTAGCGTTGGGAAGGGGAGGGGAAAAACTGTTTTTT.

This clonotype was observed many times. The chain couples TRBV6-5 to TRBJ2-5, with no clear D. In germline, CDR1 is MNHEY, CDR2 SVGAGI. V lost 0 bases, J lost 4 bases, and 12 bases lay in between. This CDR3 is built from 15 residues. For the CDR3, the DNA is TGTGCCAGCAGTTACTCAGGGCAAATGGGAGAGACCCAGTACTTC. This gives the protein CASSYSGQMGETQYF.

The chain carries TRBV6-1 and TRBJ2-4, with TRBD1 matching over 7 bases. The CDR3 has 12 residues. V trimming: 6 bases; J trimming: 6 bases; junction bases outside the gene matches: 2. Germline V gives CDR1 MNHNS, CDR2 SASEGT. CDR3 protein: CASSRQGNIQYF. The CDR3 nucleotides read TGTGCCAGCAGCAGACAGGGAAACATTCAGTACTTC.

The chain is built from TRBV6-5 and TRBJ1-6, with TRBD1 matching over 12 bases. CDR1 is MNHEY and CDR2 is SVGAGI in the germline V gene. The J segment lost 9 bases and the V segment lost 7 bases, leaving 7 bases of the junction unmatched. The CDR3 has 15 amino acids. In DNA form, the CDR3 reads TGTGCCAGCACCCGGGGACAGGGGGCAAGTTCACCCCTCCACTTT. Protein product: CASTRGQGASSPLHF.

This chain connects TRBV28 to TRBJ2-5; D not resolved. The CDR3 has 13 amino acids. Germline CDR1 MDHEN, CDR2 SYDVKM. V was pared by 2 bases and J by 2 bases, with 6 bases between. The CDR3 region has the DNA TGTGCCAGCAGTTTACGGATTCAAGAGACCCAGTACTTC. Translating it yields CASSLRIQETQYF.

This clonotype appeared a few times. The chain employs TRBV6-2 or TRBV6-3 and TRBJ2-3; weak D call: TRBD2 (6 bases). The CDR3 runs to 15 residues. Trimming removed 2 bases from V and 3 bases from J, with 12 bases in between. Germline CDR1 is MNHEY and CDR2 is SVGEGT. CDR3 amino acids: CASSYGGSRTDTQYF. Here the CDR3 DNA reads TGTGCCAGCAGTTACGGAGGGAGTAGGACAGATACGCAGTATTTT.